This T cell receptor (beta chain) was obtained from a study of T cells after yellow fever vaccination. This CDR3 has 14 residues. With 6 bases clipped from V and 6 bases from J, the junction kept 8 bases outside the gene matches. A single record per CDR3 protein comes from TCRdb applying MiXCR to the 5' RACE reads. The data show under 150,000 distinct CDR3 sequences, about 7.7% seen once. In its sample, this clonotype was seen many times. This TCR was sampled from a young man who received the YFV17D yellow fever vaccine. This rearrangement joins TRBV12-3 or TRBV12-4 to TRBJ2-7; 10 nucleotides match TRBD2. The sample was CD4+ T cells sorted from PBMCs, taken 5 days after the yellow fever booster vaccination. CDR3 nucleotides: TGTGCCAGCAGCACTAGCGGGATCGGGGGCGAGCAGTACTTC. Its translation: CASSTSGIGGEQYF.